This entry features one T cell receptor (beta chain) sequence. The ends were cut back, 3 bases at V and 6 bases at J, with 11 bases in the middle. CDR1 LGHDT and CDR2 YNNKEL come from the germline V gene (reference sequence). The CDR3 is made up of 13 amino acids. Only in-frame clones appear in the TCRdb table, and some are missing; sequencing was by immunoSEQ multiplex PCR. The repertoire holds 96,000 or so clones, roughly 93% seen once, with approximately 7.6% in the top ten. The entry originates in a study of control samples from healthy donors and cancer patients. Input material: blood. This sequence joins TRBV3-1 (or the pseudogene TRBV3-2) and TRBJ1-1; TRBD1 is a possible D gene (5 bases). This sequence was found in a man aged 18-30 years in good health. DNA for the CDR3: TGTGCCAGCAGCCAGGGCAGGGCCCCTGAAGCTTTCTTT. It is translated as CASSQGRAPEAFF.